This T cell receptor (beta chain) was identified in a study of T-cell reconstitution after alpha-beta-depleted transplantation in children. Preparation of the TCRbeta library used unique molecular identifiers. Each CDR3 protein is one row after TCRdb ran MiXCR on the PCR reads. The sample records 350,000 to 500,000 distinct CDR3 sequences, roughly two fifths being singletons. This clonotype appeared a few times. There are 14 residues in the CDR3. Germline V gives CDR1 DFQATT, CDR2 SNEGSKA (reference sequence). V was clipped by 5 bases and J by 2 bases, with 15 bases between them. The TCR sequence derives from a girl aged 2-10 years with aplastic anemia, due to receive a stem cell transplant. Material: PBMCs, obtained before TCRalphabeta/CD19-depleted stem cell transplant. The genes are TRBV20-1 and TRBJ2-5, with D possibly TRBD1 on 6 matching bases. CDR3 in amino acids: CSAPGQYLQETQYF. As DNA, the CDR3 is TGCAGTGCTCCCGGACAGTACTTACAAGAGACCCAGTACTTC.